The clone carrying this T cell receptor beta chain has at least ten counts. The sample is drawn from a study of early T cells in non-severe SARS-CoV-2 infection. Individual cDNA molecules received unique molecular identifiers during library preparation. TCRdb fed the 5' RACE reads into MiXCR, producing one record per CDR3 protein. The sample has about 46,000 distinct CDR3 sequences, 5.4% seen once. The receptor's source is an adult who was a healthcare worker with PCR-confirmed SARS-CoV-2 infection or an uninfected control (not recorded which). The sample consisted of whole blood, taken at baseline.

The chain's CDR3 is CASSVDGSGTYEQYF. CDR3 nucleotide sequence: TGTGCCAGCAGCGTAGATGGTAGCGGGACCTACGAGCAGTACTTC. The chain is built from TRBV9 and TRBJ2-7, with 8 bases identical to TRBD2. The CDR3 consists of 15 residues. The V gene's germline CDR1 is SGDLS and CDR2 YYNGEE. J gave up 2 bases and V 0 bases, and 4 bases lay outside the gene matches.